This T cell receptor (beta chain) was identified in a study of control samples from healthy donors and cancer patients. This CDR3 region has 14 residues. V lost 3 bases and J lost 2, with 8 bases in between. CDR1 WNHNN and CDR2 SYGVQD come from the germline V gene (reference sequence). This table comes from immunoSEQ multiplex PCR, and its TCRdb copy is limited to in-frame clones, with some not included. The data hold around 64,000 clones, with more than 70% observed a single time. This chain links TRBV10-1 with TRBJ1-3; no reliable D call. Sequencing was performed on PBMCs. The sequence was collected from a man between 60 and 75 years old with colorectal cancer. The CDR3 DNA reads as TGCGCCAGCAGTGAAGCCAGTGCTGGAAACACCATATATTTT. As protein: CASSEASAGNTIYF.